This passage covers 2 T cell receptor beta chains from one sample sequenced in a study of CD8 T cells in ankylosing spondylitis (dated by TCRdb to 2017 to 2019). Library construction relied on 5' RACE. The listed sequencing device is Illumina HiSeq 2500. TCRdb trimmed public reads at Q25 via fastp, called clones via MiXCR and kept in-frame beta chains. When rows share a CDR3 protein, they turn into one entry using the most common DNA and genes. In all, the sample holds under 200,000 distinct CDR3 sequences, and 9.8% of those were seen once. The top ten clones comprise less than 15% of the sample. The sample consisted of blood, either unsorted or a sorted T cell fraction (not recorded which). The receptors here all came from a female donor with ankylosing spondylitis or in good health (not recorded which).

This clonotype was recorded a few times. This rearrangement joins TRBV6-2 or TRBV6-3 to TRBJ1-1; TRBD1 agrees at 9 bases. Trimming removed 7 bases from V and 5 bases from J; junction bases left unmatched: 8. The germline V gene has CDR1 MNHEY and CDR2 SVGEGT. This CDR3 region has 14 residues. CDR3 region: CASKPQGARTEAFF. The CDR3 DNA sequence: TGTGCCAGCAAGCCACAGGGGGCGCGGACTGAAGCTTTCTTT.

Many counts were recorded for this clonotype. V gene TRBV20-1 combines with J gene TRBJ2-3; maybe TRBD2 (6 bases). The CDR3 spans 14 residues. CDR1 and CDR2 from the germline V gene are DFQATT and SNEGSKA (reference sequence). V was shortened by 1 base and J by 6 bases, with 14 bases between the two germline ends. The CDR3 region has the DNA TGCAGTGCTAGAGCACGGGGGTCAGACGATACGCAGTATTTT. It codes for CSARARGSDDTQYF.